This T cell receptor beta chain was sequenced in a study of blood T cell repertoires in COVID-19. Overall study context: The United States, Italy and Spain were the sources of the acute and convalescent COVID-19 samples. From T cells, B-cell-depleted T cells, or PBMCs came the material, which was cDNA or gDNA.

The CDR3 runs 14 residues. Trimming removed 0 bases at V and 1 base at J, with 8 bases between. The germline V gene encodes CDR1 SGHKS and CDR2 YYEKEE (reference sequence). In the original workflow: How many nucleated cells were present was estimated from reference gene primer amplification. Only in-frame clones appear in the TCRdb table, and some are missing; sequencing was by immunoSEQ multiplex PCR. D and trimming come from the DNA, and the V and J calls and clone size come from that table. Altogether under 130,000 clones are present, approximately 78% being singletons, with the ten largest covering 15% to 17%.

The receptor comes from a woman older than 75 with acute or convalescent COVID-19. V gene TRBV5-5 combines with J gene TRBJ2-7, with D possibly matching TRBD1 (5 bases). Source material: peripheral blood. CDR3: CASSLGGQSYEQYF. The CDR3 nucleotides read TGTGCCAGCAGCTTGGGGGGCCAGTCCTACGAGCAGTACTTC.